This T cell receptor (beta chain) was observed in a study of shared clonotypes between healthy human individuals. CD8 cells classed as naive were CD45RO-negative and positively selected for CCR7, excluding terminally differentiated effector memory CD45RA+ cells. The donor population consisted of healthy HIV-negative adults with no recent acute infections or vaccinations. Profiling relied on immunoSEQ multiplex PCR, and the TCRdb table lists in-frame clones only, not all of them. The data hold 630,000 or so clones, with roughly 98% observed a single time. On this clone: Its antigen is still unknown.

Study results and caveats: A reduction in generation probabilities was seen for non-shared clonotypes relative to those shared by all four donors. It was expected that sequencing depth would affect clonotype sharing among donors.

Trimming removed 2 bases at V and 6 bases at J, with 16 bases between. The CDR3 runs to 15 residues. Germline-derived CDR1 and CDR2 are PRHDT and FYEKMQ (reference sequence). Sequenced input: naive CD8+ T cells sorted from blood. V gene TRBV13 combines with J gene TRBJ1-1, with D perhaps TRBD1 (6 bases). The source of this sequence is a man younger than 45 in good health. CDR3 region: CASSLTGQKAAEAFF. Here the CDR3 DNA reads TGTGCCAGCAGCTTAACGGGACAAAAGGCGGCTGAAGCTTTCTTT.